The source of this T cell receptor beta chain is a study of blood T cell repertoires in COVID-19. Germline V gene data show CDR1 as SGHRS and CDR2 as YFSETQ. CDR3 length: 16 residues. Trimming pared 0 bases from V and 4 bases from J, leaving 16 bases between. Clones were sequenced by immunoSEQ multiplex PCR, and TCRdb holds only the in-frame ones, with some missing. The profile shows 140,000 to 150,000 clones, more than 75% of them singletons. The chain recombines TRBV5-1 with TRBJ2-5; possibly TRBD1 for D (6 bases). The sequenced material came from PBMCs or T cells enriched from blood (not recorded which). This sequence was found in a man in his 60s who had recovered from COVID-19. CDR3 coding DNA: TGCGCCAGCAGCTTGGGCCCCCCAGGGGTGGGAGAGACCCAGTACTTC. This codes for CASSLGPPGVGETQYF.